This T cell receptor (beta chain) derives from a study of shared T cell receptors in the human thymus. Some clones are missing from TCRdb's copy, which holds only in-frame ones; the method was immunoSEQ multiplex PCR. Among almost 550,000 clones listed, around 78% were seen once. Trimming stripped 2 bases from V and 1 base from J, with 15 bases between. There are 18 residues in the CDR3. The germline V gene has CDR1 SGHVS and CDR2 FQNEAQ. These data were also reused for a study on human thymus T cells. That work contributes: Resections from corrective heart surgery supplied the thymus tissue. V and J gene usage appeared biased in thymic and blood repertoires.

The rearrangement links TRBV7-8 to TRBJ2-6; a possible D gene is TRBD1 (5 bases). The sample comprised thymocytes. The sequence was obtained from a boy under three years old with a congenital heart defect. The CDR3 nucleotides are TGTGCCAGCAGCTTATCACTCTTCAGGGTTTCTGGGGCCAACGTCCTGACTTTC. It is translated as CASSLSLFRVSGANVLTF.